The 27 T cell receptor beta chains listed next were all sequenced from one sample in a study of T cell changes during pregnancy in multiple sclerosis. Repertoires were generated with immunoSEQ multiplex PCR, while TCRdb's copy carries only in-frame clones and drops some. There are under 15,000 clones in the sample; about 88% occur only once, and nearly 9% lies in the top ten. Sequenced here: CD8+ T cells from peripheral blood mononuclear cells, sampled in the first trimester of pregnancy. The receptor set was obtained from a female donor with multiple sclerosis, enrolled in a pregnancy study.

By share, this clone ranks as medium-sized. V and J are TRBV11-3 and TRBJ2-7; TRBD2 agrees at 8 bases. From germline, CDR1 is SGHNT and CDR2 YENEEA. The junction had 4 bases not matched to a gene; V was cut back by 4 bases and J by 5 bases. This CDR3 is built from 13 residues. The CDR3 nucleotides are TGTGCCAGCAGCTCCGGGGGGGTCGACGAGCAGTACTTC. This encodes CASSSGGVDEQYF.

This clone was seen only a few times. The chain joins TRBV6-1 to TRBJ1-5; no reliable D call. The V end lost 5 bases, the J end lost 6 bases, and 14 bases lay between the germline ends. This CDR3 is built from 14 residues. Germline V lookup: CDR1 MNHNS, CDR2 SASEGT. The CDR3 spells CASSRRVQGQPQHF. DNA of the CDR3: TGTGCCAGCAGTAGGAGGGTTCAAGGTCAGCCCCAGCATTTT.

This chain links TRBV28 with TRBJ2-5, with 7 nucleotides matching TRBD1. The V gene end was trimmed by 6 bases and the J gene end by 0 bases; junction bases not matched to a gene: 19. CDR3 size: 19 residues. Germline CDR1 is MDHEN and CDR2 is SYDVKM. CDR3 DNA sequence: TGTGCCAGCAGCTACACAGGGGCTTCTCCTCTCACGTACCAAGAGACCCAGTACTTC. Encoded protein: CASSYTGASPLTYQETQYF.

The V and J genes are TRBV7-8 and TRBJ2-5; D gene uncertain. Germline values: CDR1 SGHVS, CDR2 FQNEAQ. V was clipped by 5 bases and J by 5 bases, with 12 bases between them. The CDR3 loop spans 13 amino acids. This CDR3 reads CASSPRSLETQYF. The CDR3 DNA reads TGTGCCAGCAGCCCTAGGAGCTTGGAGACCCAGTACTTC.

The chain carries TRBV5-1 and TRBJ1-1; D call uncertain. Per germline, CDR1 SGHRS and CDR2 YFSETQ. Trimming pared 0 bases from V and 8 bases from J, leaving 8 bases between. This CDR3 has 12 residues. CDR3 DNA: TGCGCCAGCAGCTTGGTAGGGAGGGAAGCTTTCTTT. Its protein is CASSLVGREAFF.

The genes are TRBV5-1 and TRBJ2-2; TRBD1 aligns across 8 bases. This CDR3 has 16 amino acids. J lost 0 bases, V lost 4 bases, and 5 bases had no gene match. The germline V gene encodes CDR1 SGHRS and CDR2 YFSETQ. CDR3 in DNA: TGCGCCAGCAGCACTAGGACAGGGTCGAACACCGGGGAGCTGTTTTTT. This gives the protein CASSTRTGSNTGELFF.

The CDR3, as DNA: TGCGCCAGCAGCCAAGAGGGGGGGACCATGAACACTGAAGCTTTCTTT. Translated, it gives CASSQEGGTMNTEAFF. J is TRBJ1-1 and V is TRBV4-1, with a weak D call TRBD1 (5 bases). This CDR3 has 16 amino acids. With 0 bases removed from V and 0 bases from J, the gap between germline ends came to 11 bases. Germline-derived CDR1 and CDR2 are MGHRA and YSYEKL.

V gene TRBV27 combines with J gene TRBJ2-1; 9 nucleotides match TRBD1. This CDR3 has 14 residues. V dropped 6 bases and J dropped 7; count of bases not matched to a gene: 7. Germline CDR1 is MNHEY and CDR2 is SMNVEV (reference sequence). CDR3 residues: CASSPIQGANEQFF. DNA for the CDR3: TGTGCCAGCAGCCCAATACAGGGGGCTAATGAGCAGTTCTTC.

This chain links TRBV9 with TRBJ2-7; TRBD1 matches at 9 bases. The V gene end was trimmed by 3 bases and the J gene end by 4 bases; junction bases not matched to a gene: 5. The CDR3 covers 14 residues. Germline V gene sequence: CDR1 SGDLS, CDR2 YYNGEE. Here the CDR3 reads CASSGGGQGYEQYF. CDR3 nucleotides: TGTGCCAGCAGCGGAGGAGGACAGGGGTACGAGCAGTACTTC.

The CDR3 loop is CASSEGAPTDTQYF. CDR3 bases: TGTGCCAGCTCGGAGGGGGCGCCCACAGATACGCAGTATTTT. This chain joins TRBV27 and TRBJ2-3; a weak D match, TRBD1 (7 bases). The CDR3 has 14 amino acids. CDR1 is MNHEY and CDR2 is SMNVEV in the germline V gene (reference sequence). Trimming left V 8 bases short and J 2 bases short, with 14 bases between.

This clone is a singleton in its sample. The chain couples TRBV20-1 to TRBJ1-2; D not resolved. The V gene lost 3 bases and the J gene lost 5 bases, with 7 bases spanning the gap. CDR3 size: 11 residues. Germline lookup yields CDR1 DFQATT and CDR2 SNEGSKA (reference sequence). The CDR3 DNA follows: TGCAGTGCTAGGGGCCCTTATGGCTACACCTTC. The encoded protein is CSARGPYGYTF.

This clone was found a few times. The rearrangement uses TRBV6-4 and TRBJ2-2; maybe TRBD1 (6 bases). Trimming stripped 6 bases from V and 1 base from J, with 6 bases between. Germline CDR1 and CDR2: MRHNA and SNTAGT. CDR3 length equals 13 residues. The chain's CDR3 is CASRQGNTGELFF. The CDR3 nucleotides read TGTGCCAGCAGACAGGGGAACACCGGGGAGCTGTTTTTT.

The chain has TRBV19 and TRBJ1-1, with 9 bases fitting TRBD1. V dropped 9 bases and J dropped 4; count of bases not matched to a gene: 9. In germline, CDR1 is LNHDA, CDR2 SQIVND (reference sequence). The CDR3 covers 14 residues. In nucleotides, the CDR3 is TGTGCCAGCCGGGACAGGGCTACAAGCACTGAAGCTTTCTTT. Protein sequence: CASRDRATSTEAFF.

The chain carries TRBV9 and TRBJ1-1; 7 nucleotides agree with TRBD1. The V and J ends lost 4 bases and 3 bases, in that order; junction bases with no gene match: 6. Germline CDR1 reads SGDLS; CDR2 reads YYNGEE. CDR3 length: 14 amino acids. This CDR3 reads CASSPRTGHTEAFF. Written as DNA, the CDR3 is TGTGCCAGCAGCCCTAGGACAGGCCACACTGAAGCTTTCTTT.

CDR3 sequence (DNA): TGTGCCAGCAGCATCGACGGACACTCTGGAAACACCATATATTTT. Its protein product is CASSIDGHSGNTIYF. This chain links TRBV11-2 with TRBJ1-3; a possible D gene is TRBD1 (5 bases). The CDR3 is made up of 15 amino acids. Germline V gene sequence: CDR1 SGHAT, CDR2 FQNNGV. Trimming took off 5 bases at V and 0 bases at J, with 11 bases between the two ends. The full variable domain, rest sourced from reference TRBV11-2 and TRBJ1-3, is EAGVAQSPRYKIIEKRQSVAFWCNPISGHATLYWYQQILGQGPKLLIQFQNNGVVDDSQLPKDRFSAERLKGVDSTLKIQPAKLEDSAVYLCASSIDGHSGNTIYFGEGSWLTVV.

The chain couples TRBV11-2 to TRBJ1-1; 12 bases map to TRBD1. The CDR3 spans 15 residues. Per the germline V gene, CDR1 is SGHAT and CDR2 is FQNNGV. The V gene end was trimmed by 5 bases and the J gene end by 7 bases; junction bases not matched to a gene: 8. CDR3 residues: CASSPWGQGAGEAFF. DNA for the CDR3: TGTGCCAGCAGCCCCTGGGGACAGGGGGCTGGTGAAGCTTTCTTT.

This chain connects TRBV2 to TRBJ2-2; 7 positions match TRBD1. Germline CDR1 and CDR2: SNHLY and FYNNEI. V lost 8 bases to trimming and J lost 5 bases; unmatched junction nucleotides: 11. The CDR3 is 15 residues long. The CDR3 DNA is TGTGCCAGCCGGGATCCCCGACAGGGAACCGGGGAGCTGTTTTTT. Encoded protein: CASRDPRQGTGELFF.

The V and J genes are TRBV5-6 and TRBJ1-2; no firm D call. The V end was cut by 2 bases, the J end by 5 bases, with 16 bases between. CDR3 length: 15 amino acids. Per germline, CDR1 SGHDT and CDR2 YYEEEE. CDR3 bases: TGTGCCAGCAGCTTTAACCCCGGCGGTAAATATGGCTACACCTTC. It codes for CASSFNPGGKYGYTF.

The rearrangement uses TRBV2 and TRBJ2-7, with TRBD1 matching 7 bases. This CDR3 has 16 amino acids. The trim removed 2 bases at V and 0 bases at J, leaving 7 bases unmatched. The germline gives CDR1 SNHLY, CDR2 FYNNEI. CDR3 sequence reads: CASSESGTEDSYEQYF. The CDR3 DNA reads TGTGCCAGCAGTGAAAGTGGGACAGAAGACTCCTACGAGCAGTACTTC.

This chain joins TRBV6-1 and TRBJ1-1, with TRBD1 as a possible D gene (5 bases). Germline V CDR1 and CDR2: MNHNS, SASEGT. The CDR3 runs 16 residues. The V end was cut by 0 bases, the J end by 3 bases, with 14 bases between. CDR3 sequence: CASSEAVGGEHTEAFF. In nucleotides, the CDR3 is TGTGCCAGCAGTGAAGCGGTCGGGGGTGAGCACACTGAAGCTTTCTTT.

As for this clone: The junction shows a germline mismatch at one end, possibly a read error. The V gene is TRBV11-3, the J gene TRBJ1-2; 8 positions agree with TRBD1. This CDR3 comprises 18 residues. Germline CDR1 SGHNT, CDR2 YENEEA. CDR3 bases: TGTGCCAGCGGACAGGGAGGGTATGAGATCCAAACTAACTATGGCCACACCTTC. Amino acid sequence: CASGQGGYEIQTNYGHTF. Variable domain in full (rest from reference TRBV11-3 and TRBJ1-2): EAGVVQSPRYKIIEKKQPVAFWCNPISGHNTLYWYLQNLGQGPELLIRYENEEAVDDSQLPKDRFSAERLKGVDSTLKIQPAELGDSAVYLCASGQGGYEIQTNYGHTFGSGTRLTVV.

V is TRBV18 and J is TRBJ2-3; 9 bases align to TRBD1. Germline-derived CDR1 and CDR2 are KGHSH and LQKENI. This CDR3 contains 17 residues. The V segment lost 1 base and the J segment 6 bases; nucleotides outside the gene matches: 11. The CDR3 is CASSPQPGQGPGDTQYF. The DNA for the CDR3 is TGTGCCAGCTCACCACAACCGGGACAGGGCCCCGGGGATACGCAGTATTTT.

The chain combines TRBV7-9 with TRBJ1-1; 9 nucleotides line up with TRBD1. The length of the CDR3 is 14 residues. After removal of 8 bases from V and 7 bases from J, the junction contained 11 bases not matched to a gene. CDR1 is SEHNR and CDR2 is FQNEAQ in the germline V gene (reference sequence). CDR3 in amino acids: CASGVQGALDEAFF. CDR3 nucleotides: TGTGCCAGCGGGGTACAGGGGGCGCTTGATGAAGCTTTCTTT.

The rearrangement links TRBV7-6 to TRBJ2-7; TRBD1 agrees at 9 bases. Losses at the gene ends were 4 bases for V and 6 bases for J; bases not matched to a gene: 7. CDR1 is SGHVS and CDR2 is FNYEAQ in the germline V gene. There are 14 residues in the CDR3. CDR3 DNA: TGTGCCAGCAGCTCTAGGGGGACAGGGAGCGAGCAGTACTTC. This gives the protein CASSSRGTGSEQYF. The full variable domain, in which reference TRBV7-6 and TRBJ2-7 provide the parts outside the CDR3, is GAGVSQSPRYKVTKRGQDVALRCDPISGHVSLYWYRQALGQGPEFLTYFNYEAQQDKSGLPNDRFSAERPEGSISTLTIQRTEQRDSAMYRCASSSRGTGSEQYFGPGTRLTVT.

V gene TRBV7-2 combines with J gene TRBJ1-6; the D is unclear. Trimming removed 1 base at V and 7 bases at J, with 11 bases between. Germline CDR1 and CDR2: SGHTA and FQGNSA. CDR3 length: 15 amino acids. As DNA, the CDR3 is TGTGCCAGCAGCTTAGTCACAGCCGGCAATTCACCCCTCCACTTT. This codes for CASSLVTAGNSPLHF.

The chain recombines TRBV6-4 with TRBJ2-3; the match to TRBD2 covers 8 bases. From germline, CDR1 is MRHNA and CDR2 SNTAGT. Germline trimming cut 3 bases from V and 1 base from J; bases unmatched to any gene: 0. This CDR3 comprises 14 residues. The CDR3 is CASSERGGTDTQYF. The CDR3 DNA reads TGTGCCAGCAGTGAGCGGGGGGGCACAGATACGCAGTATTTT.

The J gene is TRBJ2-2, the V gene TRBV28, with D tentatively TRBD2 (5 bases). This CDR3 is 15 amino acids long. Germline CDR1 reads MDHEN; CDR2 reads SYDVKM. V lost 3 bases, J lost 4 bases, and 12 bases lay in between. CDR3 loop: CASSLPRTLTGELFF. The CDR3 nucleotides read TGTGCCAGCAGTTTGCCTAGGACTCTCACCGGGGAGCTGTTTTTT.